This TCR beta chain was captured in a study of T cell changes during pregnancy in multiple sclerosis. Sequencing was performed with immunoSEQ multiplex PCR; in TCRdb, only in-frame clones are kept and a portion is missing. The repertoire holds more than 65,000 clones, with 90% as singletons. V gave up 8 bases and J gave up 1 base; unmatched junction bases: 5. CDR1 and CDR2 from the germline V gene are GTSNPN and SVGIG (reference sequence). The CDR3 consists of 14 residues. The sample here was peripheral blood, taken after pregnancy. The clonotype originates from a female donor in good health, enrolled as a control in a pregnancy study. The chain is built from TRBV30 and TRBJ2-2, with 9 bases that match TRBD2. The CDR3 region is CARVAGENTGELFF. CDR3 nucleotide sequence: TGTGCCCGGGTAGCGGGGGAGAACACCGGGGAGCTGTTTTTT.